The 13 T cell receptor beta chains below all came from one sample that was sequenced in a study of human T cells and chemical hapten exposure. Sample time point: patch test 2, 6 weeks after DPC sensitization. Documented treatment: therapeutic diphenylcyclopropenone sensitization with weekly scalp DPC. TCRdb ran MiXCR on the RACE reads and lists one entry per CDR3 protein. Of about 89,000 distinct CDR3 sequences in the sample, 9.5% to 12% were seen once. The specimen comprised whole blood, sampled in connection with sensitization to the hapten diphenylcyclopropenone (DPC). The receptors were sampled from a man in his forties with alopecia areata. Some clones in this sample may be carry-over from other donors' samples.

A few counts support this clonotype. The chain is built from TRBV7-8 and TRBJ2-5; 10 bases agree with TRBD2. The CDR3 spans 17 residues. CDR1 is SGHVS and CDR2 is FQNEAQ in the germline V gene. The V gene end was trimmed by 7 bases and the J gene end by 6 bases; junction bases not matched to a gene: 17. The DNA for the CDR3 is TGTGCCAGCACACTGGGAGGAGGGAGCGGGGGGGGGAAGACCCAGTACTTC. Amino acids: CASTLGGGSGGGKTQYF.

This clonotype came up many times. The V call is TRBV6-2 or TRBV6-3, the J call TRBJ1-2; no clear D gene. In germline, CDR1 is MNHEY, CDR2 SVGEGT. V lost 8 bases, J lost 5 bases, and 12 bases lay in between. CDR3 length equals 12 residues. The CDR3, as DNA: TGTGCCAGCGGAAGTTCTACTTATGGCTACACCTTC. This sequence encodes CASGSSTYGYTF.

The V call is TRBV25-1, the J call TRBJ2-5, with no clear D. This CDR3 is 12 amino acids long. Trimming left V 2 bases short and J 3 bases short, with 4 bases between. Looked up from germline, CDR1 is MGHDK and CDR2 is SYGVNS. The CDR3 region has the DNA TGTGCCAGCAGTGAAGCTAAAGAGACCCAGTACTTC. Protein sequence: CASSEAKETQYF.

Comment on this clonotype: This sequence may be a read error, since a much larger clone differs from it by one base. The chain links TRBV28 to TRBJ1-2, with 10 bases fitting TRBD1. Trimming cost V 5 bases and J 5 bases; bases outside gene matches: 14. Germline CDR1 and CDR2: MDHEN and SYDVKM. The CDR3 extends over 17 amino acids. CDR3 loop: CASSLPLSGQGKYGYTF. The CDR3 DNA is TGTGCCAGCAGTCTCCCCCTTTCGGGACAGGGGAAATATGGCTACACCTTC.

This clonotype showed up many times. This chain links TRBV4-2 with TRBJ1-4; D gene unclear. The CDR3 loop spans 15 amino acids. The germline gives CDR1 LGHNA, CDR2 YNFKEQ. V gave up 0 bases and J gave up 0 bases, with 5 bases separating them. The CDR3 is CASSQETTTNEKLFF. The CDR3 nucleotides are TGTGCCAGCAGCCAAGAGACAACAACTAATGAAAAACTGTTTTTT.

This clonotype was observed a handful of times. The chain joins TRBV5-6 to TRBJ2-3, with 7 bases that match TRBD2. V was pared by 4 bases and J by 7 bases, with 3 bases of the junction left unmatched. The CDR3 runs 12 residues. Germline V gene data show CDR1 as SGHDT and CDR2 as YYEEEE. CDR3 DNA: TGTGCCAGCAGCCGGGGAGGGTATACGCAGTATTTT. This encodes CASSRGGYTQYF.

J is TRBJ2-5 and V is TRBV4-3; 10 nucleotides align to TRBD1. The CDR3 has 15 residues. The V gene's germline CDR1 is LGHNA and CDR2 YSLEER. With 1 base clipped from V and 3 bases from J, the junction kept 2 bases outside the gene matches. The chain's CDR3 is CASSQVGQGKETQYF. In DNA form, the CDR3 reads TGCGCCAGCAGCCAAGTGGGACAGGGGAAAGAGACCCAGTACTTC.

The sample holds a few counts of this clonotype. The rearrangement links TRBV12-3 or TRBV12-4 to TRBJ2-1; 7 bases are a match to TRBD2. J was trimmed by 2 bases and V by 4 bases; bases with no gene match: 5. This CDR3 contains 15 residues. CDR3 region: CASSYGAGAYNEQFF. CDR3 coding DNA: TGTGCCAGCAGTTATGGGGCGGGGGCCTACAATGAGCAGTTCTTC.

The CDR3 DNA reads TGCAGCGTTGGCCTCTCGAACACCGGGGAGCTGTTTTTT. Translated: CSVGLSNTGELFF. V and J are TRBV29-1 and TRBJ2-2; D is uncertain. Per germline, CDR1 SQVTM and CDR2 ANQGSEA. V was trimmed by 4 bases and J by 0 bases, leaving 6 bases between them. The CDR3 consists of 13 residues.

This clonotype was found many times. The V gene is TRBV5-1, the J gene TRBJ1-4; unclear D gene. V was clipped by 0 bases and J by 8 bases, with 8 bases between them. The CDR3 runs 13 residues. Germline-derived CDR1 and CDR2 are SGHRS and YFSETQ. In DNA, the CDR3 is TGCGCCAGCAGCTTGGAAGGTTTGGAAAAACTGTTTTTT. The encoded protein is CASSLEGLEKLFF.

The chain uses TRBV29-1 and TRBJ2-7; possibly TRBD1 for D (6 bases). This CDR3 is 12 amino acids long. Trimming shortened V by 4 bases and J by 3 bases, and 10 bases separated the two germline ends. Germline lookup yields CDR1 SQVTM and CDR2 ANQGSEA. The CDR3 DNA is TGCAGCGTTGTGGGACATTTCTACGAGCAGTACTTC. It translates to CSVVGHFYEQYF.

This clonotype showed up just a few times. The CDR3 sequence is CAWSRGNTGELFF. The CDR3 nucleotides read TGTGCCTGGAGTCGGGGGAACACCGGGGAGCTGTTTTTT. The V and J genes are TRBV30 and TRBJ2-2; TRBD2 is a possible D gene (5 bases). The CDR3 has 13 amino acids. Per germline, CDR1 GTSNPN and CDR2 SVGIG (reference sequence). V gave up 2 bases and J gave up 1 base, with 5 bases separating them.

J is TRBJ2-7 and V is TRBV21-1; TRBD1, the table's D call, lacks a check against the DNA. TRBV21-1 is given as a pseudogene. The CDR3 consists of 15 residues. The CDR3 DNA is TGTGCCAGCAATTTCCCGGGACAGGTGGCCTACGAGCAGTACTTC. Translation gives CASNFPGQVAYEQYF.